The clone carrying this TCR beta chain was seen just once. Its antigen remains unknown. The record originates from a study of cytomegalovirus exposure and HLA in healthy donors. Study findings and constraints: Specific recognition of CMV antigens was confirmed in vitro for three chains (all CMV-associated).

Only in-frame clones appear in the TCRdb table, and some are missing; sequencing was by immunoSEQ multiplex PCR. The sample comprises about 130,000 clones, over 85% of which are singletons, and 3% to 3.5% rests with the top ten. In germline, CDR1 is MDHEN, CDR2 SYDVKM. The CDR3 runs 15 residues. The ends were cut back, 9 bases at V and 0 bases at J, with 18 bases in the middle. This clonotype was obtained from a man between 25 and 39 years old in good health and CMV-seronegative. The chain couples TRBV28 to TRBJ2-7; TRBD2 is a possible D gene (6 bases). Sample: PBMCs. This chain's CDR3 is CASLKRGSGSYEQYF. CDR3 coding DNA: TGTGCCAGTTTAAAAAGGGGTAGCGGCTCCTACGAGCAGTACTTC.